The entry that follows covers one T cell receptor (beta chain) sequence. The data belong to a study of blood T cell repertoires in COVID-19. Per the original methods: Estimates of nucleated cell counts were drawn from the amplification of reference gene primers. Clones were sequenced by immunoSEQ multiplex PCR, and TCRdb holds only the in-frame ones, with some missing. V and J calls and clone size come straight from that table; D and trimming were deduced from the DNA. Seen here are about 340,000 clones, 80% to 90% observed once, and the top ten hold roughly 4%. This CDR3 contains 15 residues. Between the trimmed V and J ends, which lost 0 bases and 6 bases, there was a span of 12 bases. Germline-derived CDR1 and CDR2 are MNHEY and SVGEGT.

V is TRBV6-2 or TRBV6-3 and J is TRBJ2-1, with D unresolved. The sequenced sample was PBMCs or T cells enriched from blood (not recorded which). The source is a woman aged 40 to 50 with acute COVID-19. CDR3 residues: CASSYSKLPGNEQFF. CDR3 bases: TGTGCCAGCAGTTACTCGAAACTACCCGGCAATGAGCAGTTCTTC.